This is a list of T cell receptor beta chains from one sample in a study of T cell repertoires in ileal Crohn's disease. The table came from immunoSEQ multiplex PCR; TCRdb's copy has only in-frame clones and leaves some out. The sample has over 11,000 clones, nearly 85% seen once. The source material was ileal tissue. These receptors originate from an adult with Crohn's disease. Both conserved end residues are part of each CDR3. D genes are given only for firm matches. The listing skips clone size in some rows; elsewhere it reads once, few, many or a size class.

v_gene: TRBV4-1
d_gene: TRBD1
j_gene: TRBJ2-2
abundance: .
CDR3aa: CASSQGGQAGELFF
CDR3nt: TGCGCCAGCAGCCAAGGGGGACAGGCAGGGGAGCTGTTTTTT

v_gene: TRBV6-1
d_gene: TRBD1
j_gene: TRBJ1-2
abundance: .
CDR3aa: CASSTDRDGRYTF
CDR3nt: TGTGCCAGCAGTACAGACAGGGATGGACGCTACACCTTC

v_gene: TRBV5-6
d_gene: .
j_gene: TRBJ1-2
abundance: .
CDR3aa: CASSLRDTDYTF
CDR3nt: TGTGCCAGCAGCCTACGGGACACCGACTACACCTTC

v_gene: TRBV4-2
d_gene: .
j_gene: TRBJ2-2
abundance: .
CDR3aa: CASLQGSTGELFF
CDR3nt: TGTGCCAGCCTTCAGGGGAGCACCGGGGAGCTGTTTTTT

v_gene: TRBV19
d_gene: .
j_gene: TRBJ1-6
abundance: .
CDR3aa: CASSIGGTSSYNSPLHF
CDR3nt: TGTGCCAGTAGTATCGGGGGGACGAGCTCCTATAATTCACCCCTCCACTTT

v_gene: TRBV7-2
d_gene: TRBD1
j_gene: TRBJ1-6
abundance: few
CDR3aa: CASSADRGSSPLHF
CDR3nt: TGTGCCAGCAGCGCGGACAGGGGTAGCTCACCCCTCCACTTT

v_gene: TRBV7-9
d_gene: .
j_gene: TRBJ2-1
abundance: once
CDR3aa: CASSSYRRGHNEQFF
CDR3nt: TGTGCCAGCAGCTCCTACAGGAGGGGCCACAATGAGCAGTTCTTC

v_gene: TRBV6-1
d_gene: TRBD2
j_gene: TRBJ2-2
abundance: .
CDR3aa: CASSGGLAGNTGELFF
CDR3nt: TGTGCCAGCAGTGGCGGACTAGCGGGGAACACCGGGGAGCTGTTTTTT

v_gene: TRBV6-6
d_gene: .
j_gene: TRBJ2-1
abundance: .
CDR3aa: CASIGGKVALDNEQFF
CDR3nt: TGTGCCAGCATTGGAGGGAAGGTTGCCTTAGACAATGAGCAGTTCTTC

v_gene: TRBV9
d_gene: .
j_gene: TRBJ2-2
abundance: once
CDR3aa: CASSVKGANTGELFF
CDR3nt: TGTGCCAGCAGCGTTAAGGGGGCGAACACCGGGGAGCTGTTTTTT

v_gene: TRBV30
d_gene: TRBD2
j_gene: TRBJ2-5
abundance: .
CDR3aa: CAWNPSGVYQETQYF
CDR3nt: TGTGCCTGGAACCCTAGCGGAGTGTACCAAGAGACCCAGTACTTC

v_gene: TRBV7-2
d_gene: TRBD1
j_gene: TRBJ2-7
abundance: .
CDR3aa: CASSLGVGTGTYEQYF
CDR3nt: TGTGCCAGCAGCTTAGGGGTAGGGACAGGCACCTACGAGCAGTACTTC

v_gene: TRBV5-1
d_gene: .
j_gene: TRBJ2-7
abundance: .
CDR3aa: CASGMDYLSYEQYF
CDR3nt: TGCGCCAGCGGTATGGACTATCTCAGCTACGAGCAGTACTTC

v_gene: TRBV18
d_gene: .
j_gene: TRBJ2-2
abundance: .
CDR3aa: CASSLALANTGELFF
CDR3nt: TGTGCCAGCTCGCTAGCACTAGCGAACACCGGGGAGCTGTTTTTT

v_gene: TRBV4-2
d_gene: TRBD1
j_gene: TRBJ2-2
abundance: .
CDR3aa: CASSRQGIDAGELFF
CDR3nt: TGTGCCAGCAGCCGACAGGGCATAGACGCCGGGGAGCTGTTTTTT

v_gene: TRBV7-9
d_gene: .
j_gene: TRBJ1-2
abundance: .
CDR3aa: CASSFDTYGYTF
CDR3nt: TGTGCCAGCAGCTTTGACACCTATGGCTACACCTTC

v_gene: TRBV18
d_gene: TRBD1
j_gene: TRBJ2-7
abundance: .
CDR3aa: CASSQTGGASSYEQYF
CDR3nt: TGTGCCAGCTCACAGACAGGGGGCGCTTCCTCCTACGAGCAGTACTTC

v_gene: TRBV18
d_gene: .
j_gene: TRBJ2-6
abundance: .
CDR3aa: CASSPEAPHLSGANVLTF
CDR3nt: TGTGCCAGCTCTCCTGAGGCCCCACACCTCTCTGGGGCCAACGTCCTGACTTTC

v_gene: TRBV7-8
d_gene: TRBD2
j_gene: TRBJ2-7
abundance: .
CDR3aa: CASSSTGLAGGEQYF
CDR3nt: TGTGCCAGCAGCTCGACAGGGTTAGCGGGAGGTGAGCAGTACTTC

v_gene: TRBV6-6
d_gene: .
j_gene: TRBJ1-5
abundance: few
CDR3aa: CASSHGNGQPQHF
CDR3nt: TGTGCCAGCAGCCACGGGAACGGTCAGCCCCAGCATTTT

v_gene: TRBV6-6
d_gene: .
j_gene: TRBJ1-6
abundance: .
CDR3aa: CASSYSAQDSSPLHF
CDR3nt: TGTGCCAGCAGTTACTCGGCCCAGGATAGTTCACCCCTCCACTTT